This T cell receptor (beta chain) was recorded in a study of cytomegalovirus exposure and HLA in healthy donors. Study-wide findings and caveats: The study designated 150 or so TCR beta chains cytomegalovirus-associated.

Repertoires were generated with immunoSEQ multiplex PCR, while TCRdb's copy carries only in-frame clones and drops some. The table includes about 200,000 clones, 65% to 90% detected once. Trimming shortened V by 2 bases and J by 5 bases, and 6 bases separated the two germline ends. Germline V gene lookup returns CDR1 MNHEY and CDR2 SVGAGI. The CDR3 runs to 13 residues. In this sample, this clone turned up once. What it recognizes is unknown. While the first cohort had 600 to 800 subjects, the donors belonged to the separate validation cohort of over a hundred subjects. The gene calls are TRBV6-5 and TRBJ2-2; a possible D gene is TRBD2 (5 bases). Material: PBMCs. This clonotype originated in a woman under 40 in good health and CMV-seropositive. CDR3 protein: CASSYGRTGELFF. The CDR3 nucleotides read TGTGCCAGCAGTTACGGGAGAACCGGGGAGCTGTTTTTT.